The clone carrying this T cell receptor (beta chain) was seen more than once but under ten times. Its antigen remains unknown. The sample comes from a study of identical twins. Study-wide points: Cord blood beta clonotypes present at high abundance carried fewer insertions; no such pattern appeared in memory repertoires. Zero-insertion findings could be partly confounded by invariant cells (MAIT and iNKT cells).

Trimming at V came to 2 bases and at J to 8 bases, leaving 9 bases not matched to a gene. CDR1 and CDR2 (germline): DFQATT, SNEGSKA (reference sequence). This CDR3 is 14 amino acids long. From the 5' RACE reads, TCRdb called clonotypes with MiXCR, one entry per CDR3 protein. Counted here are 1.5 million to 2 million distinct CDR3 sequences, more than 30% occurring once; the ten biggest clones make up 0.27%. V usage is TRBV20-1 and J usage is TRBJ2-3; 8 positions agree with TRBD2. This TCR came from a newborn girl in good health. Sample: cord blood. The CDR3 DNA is TGCAGTGCTAGACCGAGCGGGGGATACCGTACGCAGTATTTT. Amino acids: CSARPSGGYRTQYF.